The TCR beta chain under discussion was sequenced for a study of PD-1 blockade in classical Hodgkin lymphoma. Study-wide results and caveats: Causes of the repertoire differences remain undefined, possibly disease activity or prior therapy. Baseline TCR diversity was reportedly lower in newly diagnosed patients than healthy donors.

The time point here: cycle 4 day 1 (C4D1), after less than seven weeks of nivolumab. All trial patients relapsed after autologous stem cell transplantation. The repertoire was sequenced with immunoSEQ multiplex PCR; TCRdb's copy has only in-frame clones and lacks some. The table records roughly 20,000 clones, approximately 80% of them present only once. Trimming cost V 4 bases and J 3 bases, with 6 bases left between them. CDR1 and CDR2 (germline): MRHNA, SNTAGT. The CDR3 covers 13 residues. Points on this clone: Its antigen is unknown.

This receptor was obtained from a human donor with classical Hodgkin lymphoma. J is TRBJ2-2 and V is TRBV6-4, with D tentatively TRBD1 or TRBD2 (5 bases each). The sample was peripheral blood mononuclear cells (PBMCs), taken before the fourth cycle of nivolumab. CDR3 DNA sequence: TGTGCCAGCAGTGGAGGGGACACCGGGGAGCTGTTTTTT. As protein: CASSGGDTGELFF.